Sequencing of this TCR beta chain was carried out in a study of blood T cells in healthy people across ages (dated by TCRdb to 2014 to 2015). As for the study more broadly: Template switching captured roughly one uniquely barcoded TCR beta cDNA molecule per two T cells in model experiments. To avoid experimental bias, donors of different ages were spread randomly across the sequencing lanes. For two donors (one aged 18 to 29 and one aged 80 or older), the study analyzed two additional independent replicas of 1 million unique cDNA reads from the same blood draw. Four age groups were formed from the donors: young (average approximately 15 years), middle-aged (around 41), aged (about 62) and long-lived (more than 75). The study measured age-related changes in TCR beta repertoire diversity using deep sequencing normalized with unique cDNA molecular identifiers. Study-wide conclusions, independent of this receptor: Conclusive comparison of naive and antigen-experienced compartments was prevented by the profiling of bulk unsorted PBMCs. Compared with the aged group, the long-lived group had more naive CD4+ T cells, fewer expanded clones and increased TCR diversity, a pattern suggesting age selection. A strong correlation was found between observed TCR beta diversity and the percentage of naive T cells measured by flow cytometry. Total diversity estimates from one million sequenced T cells were considered lower bounds and underestimates. As age increased, observed TCR beta diversity per million T cells dropped in a roughly linear way, and a significant reduction was already evident by age 40. The CMV infection status of donors was not known, potentially confounding age-related changes in expanded clonotypes.

Donors were 40 or so systemically healthy Caucasian individuals from Russia aged roughly 6 to 90 years. Around 9.8 milliliters of peripheral blood were collected from each donor into EDTA-treated Vacutainer tubes. Ficoll-Paque density-gradient centrifugation was used to isolate PBMCs, with at least 7 million per sample. Total RNA was extracted from PBMCs with Trizol reagent, with at least 5.5 micrograms obtained per sample. For every donor, an aliquot of PBMCs went through flow cytometry to measure the percentages of naive CD45RAhigh/CD27high T cells. From the cysteine through the phenylalanine, the CDR3 covers 18 amino acids. The entry retains the CDR3 DNA only, 54 bases that are in frame from base 1. The germline V gene yields SNHLY for CDR1 and FYNNEI for CDR2. Ends trimmed: V by 8 bases, J by 5 bases; bases unmatched to a gene: 18. On this clonotype: The clone's antigen remains unknown. Per-base qualities were not stored, and no clone one base away is much larger.

The method was 5' RACE. Sequencing was performed on an Illumina HiSeq 2500. A second PCR of roughly 7 to 12 cycles was performed with a sample-barcoded 5' primer and a J-beta primer mix. A template-switch 5' adaptor carrying 12 random nucleotides introduced a unique molecular identifier onto each TCR beta cDNA molecule. Each sample yielded at least 2.5 million CDR3-containing paired-end reads. The Mint cDNA synthesis kit, primed by a TRBC-specific oligonucleotide, was used to synthesize first-strand cDNA from all RNA. Following uracil-DNA glycosylase treatment, all cDNA underwent a first 18-cycle PCR with the universal primers M1SS and BC2_uni_R. The study's own analysis went as follows. For normalization, 1 million high-quality reads were randomly selected from each sample, with every read carrying a distinct molecular identifier. Reads with shared molecular identifiers were discarded instead of being binned into consensus sequences. MiTCR, set to a Q25 quality threshold and the strictest error-elimination algorithm, was used for CDR3 identification, clonotype clustering and error correction. A nonparametric unseen species model using Euler transformation provided a lower-bound estimate of total TCR beta diversity. The raw public data were reprocessed by TCRdb itself: fastp quality trimming at Q25, MiXCR clonotype calling, in-frame beta chains only. Each entry merges the rows of one CDR3 protein and shows their most common DNA and genes. What appears here as the V and J calls and clone size reflects TCRdb's work, not the paper's. The table for this sample lists approximately 730,000 distinct CDR3 sequences; roughly 50% of them were counted only once. The ten largest clones take up around 40% of the sample.

The sample comprised blood. The TCR was taken from a man older than 75 in good health. The sequence is built from TRBV2 and TRBJ1-2, with 12 bases matching TRBD1. Here is the DNA: TGTGCCAGCGAACCCCTACGGGACAGGGGGCTCATTTTGTATGGCTACACCTTC. Its protein product is CASEPLRDRGLILYGYTF.